These 7 T cell receptor beta chains were all obtained from the same sample, sequenced in a study of blood T cells in healthy people across ages. The use of a sample-barcoded 5' primer and a J-beta primer mix characterized a second PCR of roughly 6 to 11 cycles. TCRdb used MiXCR to reprocess the 5' RACE reads, holding one entry per CDR3 protein. The sample yields a few hundred thousand distinct CDR3 sequences, roughly a quarter seen once. The same specimen was also included in a second study, on T cells of mothers and their children.

Sequenced: blood. These receptors were taken from a boy aged 2 to 10 in good health.

This clonotype was detected a few times. V and J are TRBV30 and TRBJ2-5, with D perhaps TRBD2 (6 bases). Germline assignment: CDR1 GTSNPN and CDR2 SVGIG (reference sequence). This CDR3 has 14 residues. V lost 0 bases to trimming and J lost 1 base, with 9 bases between them. Here the CDR3 DNA reads TGTGCCTGGAGTGTACTGGGGGGCCAAGAGACCCAGTACTTC. It translates to CAWSVLGGQETQYF. Supplemented by reference TRBV30 and TRBJ2-5, the full variable domain reads SQTIHQWPATLVQPVGSPLSLECTVEGTSNPNLYWYRQAAGRGLQLLFYSVGIGQISSEVPQNLSASRPQDRQFILSSKKLLLSDSGFYLCAWSVLGGQETQYFGPGTRLLVL.

This chain links TRBV29-1 with TRBJ2-5; TRBD1 might be the D (6 bases). Gene TRBJ2-1 matches the end of the DNA better, so the J call may be wrong. The CDR3 has 14 residues. Germline CDR1 is SQVTM and CDR2 is ANQGSEA. CDR3 nucleotide sequence: TGCAGCGCCGAGCAGGGGTTCGGCTACAATGAGCAGTTCTTC. This translates into CSAEQGFGYNEQFF.

The chain links TRBV7-2 to TRBJ2-1; no firm D call. The CDR3 spans 13 residues. The V end was cut by 2 bases, the J end by 9 bases, with 11 bases between. Looked up from germline, CDR1 is SGHTA and CDR2 is FQGNSA. The CDR3 DNA reads as TGTGCCAGCAGCTTACCCGAAATAGGTGAGCAGTTCTTC. Protein product: CASSLPEIGEQFF.

The chain carries TRBV10-3 and TRBJ2-3, with D unclear. The CDR3 covers 10 residues. The V end lost 9 bases, the J end lost 5 bases, and 6 bases lay between the germline ends. Germline-derived CDR1 and CDR2 are ENHRY and SYGVKD. The CDR3 sequence: CAILEDTQYF. As DNA, the CDR3 is TGTGCCATACTTGAAGATACGCAGTATTTT.

In its sample, this clonotype was seen a few times. The J gene is TRBJ2-7, the V gene TRBV19; no clear D gene. Germline CDR1 LNHDA, CDR2 SQIVND (reference sequence). The CDR3 is 13 amino acids. The V gene lost 3 bases and the J gene lost 0 bases, with 6 bases spanning the gap. The CDR3 region is CASSISVSYEQYF. In DNA form, the CDR3 reads TGTGCCAGTAGTATCTCAGTCTCCTACGAGCAGTACTTC.

This rearrangement joins TRBV10-3 to TRBJ2-2, with 14 bases aligning to TRBD2. V was clipped by 5 bases and J by 5 bases; unmatched bases: 10. Germline loops: CDR1 ENHRY, CDR2 SYGVKD. The CDR3 totals 18 residues. The CDR3 DNA is TGTGCCATCAGTCCTTCCGGGACTAGCGGGGGAGGAACCGGGGAGCTGTTTTTT. Protein: CAISPSGTSGGGTGELFF.

The chain couples TRBV24-1 to TRBJ1-3; D is unclear. Trimming stripped 1 base from V and 0 bases from J, with 18 bases between. There are 19 residues in the CDR3. Looked up from germline, CDR1 is KGHDR and CDR2 is SFDVKD. CDR3 in DNA: TGTGCCACCAGTGATTTCAACTTTAGACTGCCATACTCTGGAAACACCATATATTTT. As protein: CATSDFNFRLPYSGNTIYF.